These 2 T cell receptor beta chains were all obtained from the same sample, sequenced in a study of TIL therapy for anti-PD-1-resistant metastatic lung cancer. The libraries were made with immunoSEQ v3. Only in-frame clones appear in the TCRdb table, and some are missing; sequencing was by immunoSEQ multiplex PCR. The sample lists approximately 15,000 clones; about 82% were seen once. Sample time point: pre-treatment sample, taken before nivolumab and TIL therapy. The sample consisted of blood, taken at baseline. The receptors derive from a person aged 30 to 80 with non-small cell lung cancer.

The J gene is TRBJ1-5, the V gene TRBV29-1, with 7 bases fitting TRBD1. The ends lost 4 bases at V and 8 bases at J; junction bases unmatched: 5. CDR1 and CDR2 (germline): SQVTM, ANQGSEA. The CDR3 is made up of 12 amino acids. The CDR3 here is CSVAQGVEPQHF. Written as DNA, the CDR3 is TGCAGCGTTGCTCAGGGGGTTGAGCCCCAGCATTTT.

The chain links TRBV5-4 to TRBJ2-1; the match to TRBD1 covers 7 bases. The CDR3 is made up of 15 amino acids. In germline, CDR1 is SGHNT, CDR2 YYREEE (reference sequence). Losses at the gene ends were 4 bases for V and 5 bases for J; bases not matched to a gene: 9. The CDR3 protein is CASSLLRDSHNEQFF. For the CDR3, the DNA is TGTGCCAGCAGCCTCCTTAGGGACAGCCACAATGAGCAGTTCTTC.